This T cell receptor beta chain comes out of a study of early stage breast cancer tumors. The CDR3 loop spans 13 amino acids. Trimming removed 5 bases from V and 3 bases from J, with 11 bases in between. Germline assignment: CDR1 SGHTA and CDR2 FQGNSA. This table comes from immunoSEQ multiplex PCR, and its TCRdb copy is limited to in-frame clones, with some not included. The sample lists 25,000 to 35,000 clones, 80% occurring once. This chain connects TRBV7-2 to TRBJ2-7; D gene unclear. The receptor's source is a person aged 60 to 70 with breast cancer. The sample taken for sequencing was blood. CDR3 loop: CASSRGQNYEQYF. CDR3 nucleotides: TGTGCCAGCAGCCGAGGTCAGAACTACGAGCAGTACTTC.